This T cell receptor (beta chain) was recovered during a study of STAT5B mutations in CD4+ large granular lymphocyte leukemia. J gave up 7 bases and V 4 bases, and 3 bases lay outside the gene matches. Germline CDR1 and CDR2: SGHRS and YFSETQ. The CDR3 sequence is 14 residues long. Study conclusions and caveats: Top patient clones used TRBV06 genes more often: 8/27 versus 2/35 in controls. No patients shared main leukemic clonotypes, though roughly 25% appeared at low frequency elsewhere. Patient CD4-sorted repertoires looked more clonal than healthy CD4+ repertoires, even without putative leukemic clones. Without HLA matching, higher CD4+ than CD8+ T-LGLL clonality could reflect small sample size.

TCRdb's table, derived via immunoSEQ multiplex PCR, lists solely in-frame clones and lacks some. The sample shows some 40,000 clones, 75% to 85% of them seen only once. This clone was seen a few times. Its specificity is unknown. The receptor comes from a human donor in good health. Sequenced: CD4+ T cells from blood buffy coats. The chain combines TRBV5-1 with TRBJ1-6, with 9 bases fitting TRBD1. The CDR3 DNA is TGCGCCAGCAGCCCCGGGACAGGGAATTCACCCCTCCACTTT. Translated, it gives CASSPGTGNSPLHF.